These T cell receptor beta chains were read from a single sample in a study of blood T cell repertoires in COVID-19. Clones were sequenced by immunoSEQ multiplex PCR, and TCRdb holds only the in-frame ones, with some missing. This table has tens of thousands of clones, 68% appearing once. Sequencing was done on a sample of peripheral blood. The receptors stem from a woman between 70 and 85 years old with acute or convalescent COVID-19. CDR3s leave out the opening cysteine and the closing phenylalanine or tryptophan.

v_call cdr3_aa
TRBV10-3 AISHAGGANYGYT
TRBV21-1 ASSKDTGASYNSPLH
TRBV9 ASSSGLGHETQY
TRBV7-9 ASSLDLGQGLTDTQY
TRBV12-3/TRBV12-4 ASSLDNWAEAF
TRBV6-4 ASSVAGGPNEQF
TRBV3-1/TRBV3-2 ASSRGTENTGELF
TRBV11-3 ASSLSGSSYNEQF
TRBV7-3 ASSPHGGRPAVEQF
TRBV18 ASSLNGQGGYT
TRBV5-1 ASSLIGGRDEQY
TRBV3-1/TRBV3-2 ASGQINQPQH
TRBV5-1 ASSARGNEAF
TRBV9 ASAGVYGYT
TRBV6-5 ASRRQGSKTEAF
TRBV5-1 ASSLGQGGEQF
TRBV4-3 ASSQDPGQGADTQY
TRBV19 ASSIKGDTTQY
TRBV28 ASSLLAGQETQY
TRBV7-9 ASSLSLGGGASYEQY
TRBV2 ASTDIKREPYNEQF
TRBV7-9 ASSLEGGSNQPQH
TRBV2 ASSANYEQY
TRBV5-1 ASLPGTGERSPLH
TRBV19 ASSIDAAGYLITEAF
TRBV9 ASSAPGTILYEQY
TRBV28 ASGNREGTEAF
TRBV5-1 ASSLGLRPSTASMNTEAF
TRBV6-5 ASRLATSTDTQY
TRBV4-1 ASSERVGASSNQPQH
TRBV19 ASKRSTTNSPLH
TRBV27 ASSRRTGGMGYGYT
TRBV10-3 ATSRQGGSDTGELF
TRBV7-8 ASSLVENTEAF
TRBV2 ASSARQGQETQY
TRBV29-1 SVGGVETQY
TRBV9 ASGTTEYNEQF
TRBV6-1 ASSEALAGVYGYT
TRBV30 AWSGQDSFEAF
TRBV2 ASSTTGEDSNQPQH
TRBV5-1 ASRKQENTEAF
TRBV6-1 ASSERLAVYEQY
TRBV12-3/TRBV12-4 ASSFPRGGYT
TRBV5-1 ASSLGTGGYGYT
TRBV19 ASSMWQDDILQETQY
TRBV19 ASSHRGTQY